The 30 T cell receptor beta chains reported below all come from one sample, sequenced in a study of T cell responses to AZD1222 COVID-19 vaccine. The assay was immunoSEQ multiplex PCR, and TCRdb's table has in-frame clones only and misses some. The data contain approximately 100,000 clones, 85% to 90% of them singletons. Sequenced here: peripheral blood, sampled on day 0 of AZD1222 vaccination. The receptor source for this set is an adult in good health.

The chain is built from TRBV18 and TRBJ2-3; D uncertain. Germline V gene sequence: CDR1 KGHSH, CDR2 LQKENI. Trimming cost V 2 bases and J 0 bases, with 6 bases left between them. CDR3 size: 14 residues. CDR3: CASSPSSSTDTQYF. Written as DNA, the CDR3 is TGTGCCAGCTCACCATCGAGCAGCACAGATACGCAGTATTTT.

This sequence joins TRBV4-1 and TRBJ2-1; 9 nucleotides agree with TRBD2. The ends lost 2 bases at V and 3 bases at J; junction bases unmatched: 5. There are 16 residues in the CDR3. The germline V gene has CDR1 MGHRA and CDR2 YSYEKL. The CDR3 reads CASSQSLTSGYNEQFF. Here the CDR3 DNA reads TGCGCCAGCAGCCAATCCTTGACTAGCGGCTACAATGAGCAGTTCTTC.

The J gene is TRBJ2-7, the V gene TRBV18; TRBD1 agrees at 7 bases. Losses at the gene ends were 4 bases for V and 4 bases for J; bases not matched to a gene: 4. This CDR3 spans 13 amino acids. Germline CDR1 reads KGHSH; CDR2 reads LQKENI. The CDR3 DNA sequence: TGTGCCAGCTCACGGGACAGTCTTTACGAGCAGTACTTC. This sequence encodes CASSRDSLYEQYF.

This chain connects TRBV28 to TRBJ2-3; 9 positions agree with TRBD1. Germline V gene lookup returns CDR1 MDHEN and CDR2 SYDVKM. The CDR3 covers 13 residues. V was clipped by 10 bases and J by 4 bases; unmatched bases: 6. CDR3 bases: TGTGCCATTGGGGACAGGGCCCCAGATACGCAGTATTTT. Protein product: CAIGDRAPDTQYF.

The chain is built from TRBV7-9 and TRBJ1-1; weak D call: TRBD1 (6 bases). CDR3 size: 12 residues. V lost 5 bases and J 7 bases, leaving 11 bases between the germline ends. Per the germline V gene, CDR1 is SEHNR and CDR2 is FQNEAQ (reference sequence). As DNA, the CDR3 is TGTGCCAGCAGCCCGGGGGGCCTTGAAGCTTTCTTT. This encodes CASSPGGLEAFF.

This rearrangement joins TRBV5-4 to TRBJ1-1; possibly TRBD1 for D (6 bases). The CDR3 runs 16 residues. Trimming removed 4 bases from V and 1 base from J, with 17 bases in between. Germline CDR1 is SGHNT and CDR2 is YYREEE (reference sequence). The chain's CDR3 is CASSPASRGRNTEAFF. The CDR3 bases are TGTGCCAGCAGCCCGGCGTCGCGGGGGCGGAACACTGAAGCTTTCTTT.

The CDR3 spells CASSWKTSGRAADTQYF. The CDR3 coding sequence is TGTGCCAGCAGCTGGAAGACTAGCGGGAGGGCCGCAGATACGCAGTATTTT. This chain joins TRBV5-4 and TRBJ2-3; 14 bases fit TRBD2. Germline trimming cut 3 bases from V and 4 bases from J; bases unmatched to any gene: 7. Germline values: CDR1 SGHNT, CDR2 YYREEE (reference sequence). The CDR3 sequence is 17 residues long.

The chain combines TRBV30 with TRBJ1-2, with a possible D match to TRBD1 (6 bases). This CDR3 spans 12 amino acids. CDR1 and CDR2 from the germline V gene are GTSNPN and SVGIG (reference sequence). Trimming took off 4 bases at V and 3 bases at J, with 9 bases between the two ends. CDR3 loop: CAWTRTDYGYTF. Written as DNA, the CDR3 is TGTGCCTGGACCCGGACAGACTATGGCTACACCTTC.

The rearrangement links TRBV11-2 to TRBJ1-3, with TRBD1 as a possible D gene (6 bases). There are 14 residues in the CDR3. Trimming took 7 bases from V and 3 from J, leaving 13 bases between them. CDR1 is SGHAT, CDR2 FQNNGV, per germline. The CDR3 here is CASTPRGSGNTIYF. The CDR3 DNA follows: TGTGCCAGCACCCCCAGGGGTAGTGGAAACACCATATATTTT.

The chain has TRBV15 and TRBJ2-3; 10 bases map to TRBD2. The junction had 8 bases not matched to a gene; V was cut back by 3 bases and J by 5 bases. There are 16 residues in the CDR3. The germline CDR1 and CDR2 sequences are LNHNV and YYDKDF (reference sequence). In DNA form, the CDR3 reads TGTGCCACCAGCAGCGCTAGCGGGAGTTTCAGAGATACGCAGTATTTT. Residues: CATSSASGSFRDTQYF.

The V call is TRBV5-6, the J call TRBJ2-2; no definite D call. The CDR3 is made up of 15 amino acids. The germline V and J ends were trimmed by 1 base and 4 bases, with 11 bases remaining between them. Germline CDR1 is SGHDT and CDR2 is YYEEEE. The CDR3 DNA is TGTGCCAGCAGCTTGCGTAGTTCGTCCACCGGGGAGCTGTTTTTT. Its translation: CASSLRSSSTGELFF.

This clone was seen more than once but under ten times. The chain uses TRBV30 and TRBJ1-1; D unclear. Between the trimmed V and J ends, which lost 1 base and 8 bases, there was a span of 8 bases. CDR1 is GTSNPN, CDR2 SVGIG, per germline (reference sequence). CDR3 size: 11 residues. This chain's CDR3 is CAWSAFKEAFF. The CDR3 DNA reads as TGTGCCTGGAGTGCCTTCAAAGAAGCTTTCTTT.

The genes are TRBV6-1 and TRBJ1-3, with D uncertain. Trimming left V 1 base short and J 0 bases short, with 10 bases between. CDR1 is MNHNS and CDR2 is SASEGT in the germline V gene. CDR3 length: 16 amino acids. The CDR3: CASSEEKFYSGNTIYF. The CDR3 nucleotides are TGTGCCAGCAGTGAAGAAAAGTTCTACTCTGGAAACACCATATATTTT.

The genes are TRBV27 and TRBJ2-1; TRBD2 matches at 8 bases. With V trimmed by 4 bases and J by 15 bases, 17 bases remained unmatched. The CDR3 consists of 15 residues. Germline assignment: CDR1 MNHEY and CDR2 SMNVEV (reference sequence). In DNA, the CDR3 is TGTGCCAGCAGTTCGGGTGCGGGAGGTCGCCCCCAACCGTTCTTC. Translation gives CASSSGAGGRPQPFF.

V usage is TRBV7-5 and J usage is TRBJ1-5. TRBV7-5 is an annotated pseudogene. CDR3 length: 12 residues. The CDR3, as DNA: TGTGCCAGAAGCTTAATAAATCAGCCCCAGCATTTT. Translating it yields CARSLINQPQHF.

The chain joins TRBV19 to TRBJ2-5, with TRBD1 matching over 9 bases. Germline V gene sequence: CDR1 LNHDA, CDR2 SQIVND (reference sequence). The CDR3 sequence is 15 residues long. The trim removed 4 bases at V and 5 bases at J, leaving 8 bases unmatched. CDR3 nucleotide sequence: TGTGCCAGTAGTACGACCGGGACAGGGTCCGAGACCCAGTACTTC. This codes for CASSTTGTGSETQYF.

This clone came up once. The chain is built from TRBV5-4 and TRBJ1-1; D call uncertain. Germline CDR1 and CDR2: SGHNT and YYREEE (reference sequence). The CDR3 runs 15 residues. V was shortened by 4 bases and J by 5 bases, with 18 bases between the two germline ends. The CDR3 coding sequence is TGTGCCAGCAGCATGGGAGGAGCATGGAGAACTGAAGCTTTCTTT. The encoded protein is CASSMGGAWRTEAFF. Full variable domain (remainder filled in from reference TRBV5-4 and TRBJ1-1): ETGVTQSPTHLIKTRGQQVTLRCSSQSGHNTVSWYQQALGQGPQFIFQYYREEENGRGNFPPRFSGLQFPNYSSELNVNALELDDSALYLCASSMGGAWRTEAFFGQGTRLTVV.

This clone was seen a few times. Relative to the germline gene, one junction end is altered; a read error may explain this. The chain uses TRBV7-7 and TRBJ2-3, with 7 bases that match TRBD1. Per the germline V gene, CDR1 is SSHAT and CDR2 is FNYEAQ (reference sequence). The CDR3 has 18 amino acids. CDR3 nucleotides: TGTGCTAGCAGCTTAACCCCTCAGGGGGTATTTAGCACAGATACGCAGTATTTT. Its protein is CASSLTPQGVFSTDTQYF. The variable domain in full, completed from reference TRBV7-7 and TRBJ2-3, reads GAGVSQSPRYKVTKRGQDVTLRCDPISSHATLYWYQQALGQGPEFLTYFNYEAQPDKSGLPSDRFSAERPEGSISTLTIQRTEQRDSAMYRCASSLTPQGVFSTDTQYFGPGTRLTVL.

J is TRBJ2-7 and V is TRBV7-9, with 7 bases identical to TRBD2. The CDR3 runs to 14 residues. The V and J ends lost 5 bases and 5 bases, in that order; junction bases with no gene match: 9. Germline V gene lookup returns CDR1 SEHNR and CDR2 FQNEAQ (reference sequence). The CDR3, as DNA: TGTGCCAGCAGCCTTGGGAGGGTGGAGGACGAGCAGTACTTC. This encodes CASSLGRVEDEQYF.

This chain uses TRBV6-5 with TRBJ1-1; no clear D. Germline V gene sequence: CDR1 MNHEY, CDR2 SVGAGI. Trimming removed 10 bases at V and 0 bases at J, with 3 bases between. There are 10 residues in the CDR3. CDR3 protein: CAIMNTEAFF. The CDR3 DNA reads TGTGCCATCATGAACACTGAAGCTTTCTTT.

The V and J genes are TRBV5-1 and TRBJ2-1; maybe TRBD1 (5 bases). Per germline, CDR1 SGHRS and CDR2 YFSETQ. V was cut by 5 bases and J by 4 bases, with 16 bases left in between. The CDR3 contains 15 residues. This CDR3 reads CASRSDRIFYNEQFF. CDR3 DNA: TGCGCCAGCAGGTCCGACAGAATCTTTTACAATGAGCAGTTCTTC.

The CDR3 loop is CASSPGQGQEQYF. In DNA, the CDR3 is TGTGCCAGCAGCCCCGGACAGGGCCAGGAGCAGTACTTC. The chain has TRBV7-2 and TRBJ2-7; TRBD1 aligns across 8 bases. The V gene end was trimmed by 5 bases and the J gene end by 7 bases; junction bases not matched to a gene: 7. This CDR3 is built from 13 residues. From germline, CDR1 is SGHTA and CDR2 FQGNSA.

This chain links TRBV7-9 with TRBJ2-1; 7 bases are shared with TRBD1. With 7 bases clipped from V and 0 bases from J, the junction kept 9 bases outside the gene matches. CDR1 is SEHNR, CDR2 FQNEAQ, per germline (reference sequence). This CDR3 is 16 amino acids long. The CDR3 sequence: CASTGIRGSSYNEQFF. DNA of the CDR3: TGTGCCAGCACCGGGATCAGGGGGAGCTCCTACAATGAGCAGTTCTTC.

J is TRBJ2-1 and V is TRBV21-1; the table calls TRBD2, which could not be checked here. TRBV21-1 is a listed pseudogene. The CDR3 runs 21 residues. The DNA of the CDR3 is TGTGCCAGCAGCCCTCCCCCCGGACTAGCCAAAGTAGAAGGAGGATACAATGAGCAGTTCTTC. Translating gives CASSPPPGLAKVEGGYNEQFF.

In its sample, this clone was seen a few times. Compared with germline, one end of the junction differs, possibly owing to a read error. The chain recombines TRBV7-9 with TRBJ2-7; no clear D gene. CDR3 length: 14 residues. Germline V gene sequence: CDR1 SEHNR, CDR2 FQNEAQ (reference sequence). The CDR3, as DNA: TGTGCCAGCAGCTCTCTCGAGGCCTCCAACGAGCAGTACTTC. It codes for CASSSLEASNEQYF.

The chain links TRBV11-3 to TRBJ1-3; D is ambiguous. Per the germline V gene, CDR1 is SGHNT and CDR2 is YENEEA. Trimming took 0 bases from V and 0 from J, leaving 21 bases between them. The CDR3 covers 20 residues. The CDR3 nucleotides read TGTGCCAGCAGCTTAGAGCTACTAAGGCCGTGGAGTTCCTCTGGAAACACCATATATTTT. It specifies CASSLELLRPWSSSGNTIYF.

The rearrangement joins TRBV9 to TRBJ2-3; TRBD1 or TRBD2 may be the D gene (6 bases each). The ends were cut back, 4 bases at V and 1 base at J, with 16 bases in the middle. CDR3 length: 16 amino acids. The germline V gene has CDR1 SGDLS and CDR2 YYNGEE. The CDR3 bases are TGTGCCAGCAGCCCCCGTGGGGGGCTTGGCACAGATACGCAGTATTTT. Encoded protein: CASSPRGGLGTDTQYF.

V is TRBV7-9 and J is TRBJ1-5; D gene uncertain. V shed 5 bases and J shed 2 bases, with 10 bases lying between them. The CDR3 is 14 residues long. Germline CDR1 and CDR2: SEHNR and FQNEAQ (reference sequence). CDR3 DNA: TGTGCCAGCAGCCAGAGCGGGGGCAATCAGCCCCAGCATTTT. Its protein product is CASSQSGGNQPQHF.

This chain connects TRBV18 to TRBJ1-5; no clear D gene. In germline, CDR1 is KGHSH, CDR2 LQKENI. This CDR3 is 12 amino acids long. Trimming pared 6 bases from V and 3 bases from J, leaving 6 bases between. CDR3 protein: CASSRTNQPQHF. The DNA for the CDR3 is TGTGCCAGCTCCCGAACCAATCAGCCCCAGCATTTT. The complete variable domain, with remaining parts taken from reference TRBV18 and TRBJ1-5, reads NAGVMQNPRHLVRRRGQEARLRCSPMKGHSHVYWYRQLPEEGLKFMVYLQKENIIDESGMPKERFSAEFPKEGPSILRIQQVVRGDSAAYFCASSRTNQPQHFGDGTRLSIL.

This rearrangement joins TRBV30 to TRBJ1-2; D may be TRBD1 (5 bases). The CDR3 consists of 14 residues. The V end lost 1 base, the J end lost 0 bases, and 9 bases lay between the germline ends. Germline V CDR1 and CDR2: GTSNPN, SVGIG (reference sequence). CDR3 DNA sequence: TGTGCCTGGAGTGGGACAACAGCTAACTATGGCTACACCTTC. The encoded protein is CAWSGTTANYGYTF. The full variable domain, rest sourced from reference TRBV30 and TRBJ1-2, is SQTIHQWPATLVQPVGSPLSLECTVEGTSNPNLYWYRQAAGRGLQLLFYSVGIGQISSEVPQNLSASRPQDRQFILSSKKLLLSDSGFYLCAWSGTTANYGYTFGSGTRLTVV.